This T cell receptor beta chain was recovered during a study of blood T cell repertoires in COVID-19. Study information: Collection of acute and convalescent COVID-19 samples took place in the United States, Italy and Spain.

The study assigned cohorts using participant-reported clinical history. CDR3 length: 16 amino acids. Germline CDR1 SGHRS, CDR2 YFSETQ. The J segment lost 3 bases and the V segment lost 7 bases, leaving 8 bases of the junction unmatched. Original data processing: It was from reference gene primer amplification that nucleated cell counts were estimated. Some clones are missing from TCRdb's copy, which holds only in-frame ones; the method was immunoSEQ multiplex PCR. V, J and clone size derive from that table, while D and trimming were established from the DNA sequence. The sample consists of 150,000 to 200,000 clones, 60% to 80% of them appearing once.

The source is a woman aged 50 to 60 who had recovered from COVID-19. Sequenced input: PBMCs or T cells enriched from blood (not recorded which). The rearrangement links TRBV5-1 to TRBJ2-1; 12 bases map to TRBD2. CDR3 sequence (DNA): TGCGCCAGCCGGCCCGGACTAGCGGGGATCTACAATGAGCAGTTCTTC. Its translation is CASRPGLAGIYNEQFF.